Each of the 29 T cell receptor beta chains below was sequenced from the same sample in a study of cytomegalovirus exposure and HLA in healthy donors. The primer mix had 60 Vbeta and 13 Jbeta primers. The table came from immunoSEQ multiplex PCR; TCRdb's copy has only in-frame clones and leaves some out. Listed are more than 100,000 clones; approximately 3.8% falls within the top ten. Sequencing was performed on PBMCs. Source of these receptors: a man aged 18 to 29 in good health and CMV-seronegative.

The chain joins TRBV28 to TRBJ1-5, with 8 bases fitting TRBD1. Per the germline V gene, CDR1 is MDHEN and CDR2 is SYDVKM. Trimming removed 7 bases from V and 0 bases from J; junction bases left unmatched: 17. The length of the CDR3 is 19 residues. The CDR3 DNA reads as TGTGCCAGCATCTCGACGATCGGGACAGGCCATGCTAGCAATCAGCCCCAGCATTTT. It yields the protein CASISTIGTGHASNQPQHF.

The chain joins TRBV5-6 to TRBJ2-7; TRBD2 agrees at 7 bases. The V gene's germline CDR1 is SGHDT and CDR2 YYEEEE. V shed 7 bases, J shed 0 bases, and the junction held 13 bases outside the gene matches. The CDR3 is made up of 16 amino acids. As DNA, the CDR3 is TGTGCCAGCGCAATTAGCATGCGGGAGCCCTCCTACGAGCAGTACTTC. Residues: CASAISMREPSYEQYF.

The chain joins TRBV20-1 to TRBJ2-7; D is uncertain. The CDR3 contains 11 residues. V was shortened by 6 bases and J by 3 bases, with 9 bases between the two germline ends. Germline loops: CDR1 DFQATT, CDR2 SNEGSKA (reference sequence). For the CDR3, the DNA is TGCAGTGCCAGGAAGGACTACGAGCAGTACTTC. Translating it yields CSARKDYEQYF.

This chain connects TRBV27 to TRBJ1-3, with no clear D. Germline CDR1 reads MNHEY; CDR2 reads SMNVEV (reference sequence). With 5 bases removed from V and 0 bases from J, the gap between germline ends came to 5 bases. CDR3 length: 13 amino acids. CDR3 loop: CASSPYSGNTIYF. Here the CDR3 DNA reads TGTGCCAGCAGTCCCTACTCTGGAAACACCATATATTTT.

This chain links TRBV19 with TRBJ1-2; 7 bases fit TRBD1. V was pared by 5 bases and J by 8 bases, with 11 bases of the junction left unmatched. CDR3 size: 14 residues. CDR1 LNHDA and CDR2 SQIVND come from the germline V gene (reference sequence). CDR3 residues: CASSASTGRNGYTF. The CDR3 DNA reads TGTGCCAGTAGTGCTTCGACAGGGCGGAACGGCTACACCTTC.

The chain carries TRBV2 and TRBJ1-1; D may be TRBD1 (5 bases). The CDR3 contains 13 residues. The V gene's germline CDR1 is SNHLY and CDR2 FYNNEI. Trimming took off 5 bases at V and 3 bases at J, with 10 bases between the two ends. CDR3 in amino acids: CASSPRGYTEAFF. Written as DNA, the CDR3 is TGTGCCAGCAGTCCCCGGGGGTACACTGAAGCTTTCTTT. The full variable domain, with the rest looked up from reference TRBV2 and TRBJ1-1, is EPEVTQTPSHQVTQMGQEVILRCVPISNHLYFYWYRQILGQKVEFLVSFYNNEISEKSEIFDDQFSVERPDGSNFTLKIRSTKLEDSAMYFCASSPRGYTEAFFGQGTRLTVV.

This rearrangement joins TRBV29-1 to TRBJ1-1; D is undetermined. Between the trimmed V and J ends, which lost 1 base and 1 base, there was a span of 7 bases. Germline CDR1 reads SQVTM; CDR2 reads ANQGSEA. CDR3 length: 13 residues. CDR3 nucleotides: TGCAGCGTTGAAGTAACAGCGAACACTGAAGCTTTCTTT. Its translation: CSVEVTANTEAFF.

The chain is built from TRBV18 and TRBJ1-5, with 7 bases that match TRBD1. Germline-derived CDR1 and CDR2 are KGHSH and LQKENI. Trimming removed 2 bases from V and 4 bases from J; junction bases left unmatched: 2. The CDR3 is made up of 14 amino acids. This CDR3 is CASSPSGGNQPQHF. The CDR3 bases are TGTGCCAGCTCACCATCAGGGGGGAATCAGCCCCAGCATTTT.

The rearrangement joins TRBV11-2 to TRBJ2-7; a possible D gene is TRBD2 (6 bases). The V end lost 5 bases, the J end lost 6 bases, and 20 bases lay between the germline ends. Germline values: CDR1 SGHAT, CDR2 FQNNGV. The CDR3 runs to 15 residues. CDR3 residues: CASSLEGTSGREQYF. CDR3 nucleotide sequence: TGTGCCAGCAGCCTCGAGGGGACTTCGGGGCGCGAGCAGTACTTC. Supplemented by reference TRBV11-2 and TRBJ2-7, the full variable domain reads EAGVAQSPRYKIIEKRQSVAFWCNPISGHATLYWYQQILGQGPKLLIQFQNNGVVDDSQLPKDRFSAERLKGVDSTLKIQPAKLEDSAVYLCASSLEGTSGREQYFGPGTRLTVT.

CDR3: CASRPRTGRDTEAFF. DNA of the CDR3: TGTGCCAGCAGACCCCGGACAGGGAGGGACACTGAAGCTTTCTTT. V is TRBV27 and J is TRBJ1-1; TRBD1 agrees at 8 bases. The junction had 9 bases not matched to a gene; V was cut back by 6 bases and J by 3 bases. CDR1 is MNHEY and CDR2 is SMNVEV in the germline V gene (reference sequence). The CDR3 is 15 residues long.

The chain is built from TRBV6-1 and TRBJ2-3; D might be TRBD1 (6 bases). CDR1 and CDR2 (germline): MNHNS, SASEGT. Trimming stripped 6 bases from V and 0 bases from J, with 10 bases between. The CDR3 length is 14 residues. The CDR3 DNA reads as TGTGCCAGCAGAGCAGGGGTCAGCACAGATACGCAGTATTTT. Translating gives CASRAGVSTDTQYF.

This chain joins TRBV5-1 and TRBJ2-3; D is undetermined. V lost 1 base, J lost 2 bases, and 17 bases lay in between. The CDR3 contains 17 residues. CDR1 SGHRS and CDR2 YFSETQ come from the germline V gene. As DNA, the CDR3 is TGCGCCAGCAGCTTGAACCAGTTTCAGGAACTCACAGATACGCAGTATTTT. It is translated as CASSLNQFQELTDTQYF.

The chain joins TRBV5-8 to TRBJ1-5; D gene uncertain. In germline, CDR1 is SGHTS, CDR2 YDEGEE. The V and J ends lost 1 base and 0 bases respectively, with 11 bases between them. The CDR3 runs 16 residues. CDR3 nucleotide sequence: TGTGCCAGCAGCTTGTTCGGGAGAGATAGCAATCAGCCCCAGCATTTT. This codes for CASSLFGRDSNQPQHF.

As concerns this clone: Other DNA sequences in this sample translate to the same CDR3. This sequence joins TRBV20-1 and TRBJ1-1; D uncertain. Per germline, CDR1 DFQATT and CDR2 SNEGSKA (reference sequence). The CDR3 spans 11 residues. Trimming stripped 5 bases from V and 0 bases from J, with 4 bases between. CDR3 loop: CSAGLNTEAFF. The CDR3 DNA sequence: TGCAGTGCTGGCCTGAACACTGAAGCTTTCTTT.

The rearrangement uses TRBV9 and TRBJ1-1, with D possibly TRBD1 on 5 matching bases. The CDR3 contains 13 residues. Trimming left V 3 bases short and J 4 bases short, with 10 bases between. Germline V gene lookup returns CDR1 SGDLS and CDR2 YYNGEE. CDR3 nucleotide sequence: TGTGCCAGCAGCGCCAGGGATCTCACTGAAGCTTTCTTT. It codes for CASSARDLTEAFF. Variable domain in full (rest from reference TRBV9 and TRBJ1-1): DSGVTQTPKHLITATGQRVTLRCSPRSGDLSVYWYQQSLDQGLQFLIQYYNGEERAKGNILERFSAQQFPDLHSELNLSSLELGDSALYFCASSARDLTEAFFGQGTRLTVV.

The chain carries TRBV27 and TRBJ2-7, with 11 bases lining up with TRBD2. Germline assignment: CDR1 MNHEY and CDR2 SMNVEV (reference sequence). This CDR3 has 15 residues. V was clipped by 3 bases and J by 3 bases; unmatched bases: 4. CDR3 sequence (DNA): TGTGCCAGCAGTTTTGGGACTAGCGGAGTCTACGAGCAGTACTTC. It encodes CASSFGTSGVYEQYF.

The V gene is TRBV9, the J gene TRBJ1-1; 7 bases line up with TRBD1. In germline, CDR1 is SGDLS, CDR2 YYNGEE. V shed 2 bases and J 5 bases; nucleotides not matched to a gene: 15. The CDR3 loop spans 17 amino acids. This CDR3 is CASSVAQGPGFATEAFF. For the CDR3, the DNA is TGTGCCAGCAGCGTGGCACAGGGGCCCGGTTTCGCTACTGAAGCTTTCTTT.

The rearrangement joins TRBV5-1 to TRBJ2-5; tentatively, D is TRBD1 (6 bases). There are 16 residues in the CDR3. The V end was cut by 0 bases, the J end by 2 bases, with 14 bases between. CDR1 and CDR2 (germline): SGHRS, YFSETQ. This chain's CDR3 is CASSLATGSGQETQYF. CDR3 DNA sequence: TGCGCCAGCAGCTTGGCAACAGGGTCGGGGCAAGAGACCCAGTACTTC.

CDR3 in DNA: TGTGCCAGCAGTCAAAAGGCGGGGGGCAGTGGCTACACCTTC. Translation: CASSQKAGGSGYTF. This chain uses TRBV2 with TRBJ1-2; D is possibly TRBD1 (6 bases). Trimming removed 5 bases at V and 7 bases at J, with 17 bases between. The CDR3 loop spans 14 amino acids. CDR1 and CDR2 (germline): SNHLY, FYNNEI.

The CDR3 spells CASLGVYEQYF. The CDR3 DNA follows: TGTGCCAGCCTCGGGGTCTACGAGCAGTACTTC. V is TRBV6-5 and J is TRBJ2-5; perhaps TRBD2 as D (5 bases). The assigned J gene may be wrong: the sequence end matches TRBJ2-7 better. Germline V gene sequence: CDR1 MNHEY, CDR2 SVGAGI. CDR3 size: 11 residues.

The chain employs TRBV6-6 and TRBJ1-4; 9 bases line up with TRBD1. This CDR3 region has 15 residues. V trimming: 5 bases; J trimming: 2 bases; junction bases outside the gene matches: 3. The germline gives CDR1 MNHNY, CDR2 SVGAGI (reference sequence). This CDR3 reads CASSPGTGTNEKLFF. The CDR3 DNA sequence: TGTGCCAGCAGTCCCGGGACAGGGACTAATGAAAAACTGTTTTTT.

The V gene is TRBV4-1, the J gene TRBJ2-1; TRBD1 is a possible D gene (6 bases). This CDR3 comprises 16 residues. Trimming stripped 0 bases from V and 5 bases from J, with 14 bases between. Germline V CDR1 and CDR2: MGHRA, YSYEKL. Written as DNA, the CDR3 is TGCGCCAGCAGCCAAGATAACGACAGGTCCGACAATGAGCAGTTCTTC. This encodes CASSQDNDRSDNEQFF.

The gene calls are TRBV7-9 and TRBJ1-1; D unclear. The ends were cut back, 3 bases at V and 1 base at J, with 9 bases in the middle. Germline lookup yields CDR1 SEHNR and CDR2 FQNEAQ (reference sequence). The CDR3 runs to 14 residues. The CDR3: CASSFRSPNTEAFF. CDR3 DNA sequence: TGTGCCAGCAGCTTTCGGTCGCCGAACACTGAAGCTTTCTTT.

V gene TRBV4-1 combines with J gene TRBJ1-1; 7 bases align to TRBD1. The CDR3 length is 18 residues. CDR1 and CDR2 (germline): MGHRA, YSYEKL. V was pared by 4 bases and J by 5 bases, with 19 bases of the junction left unmatched. The CDR3, as DNA: TGCGCCAGCAGCCTAACTTGGTCCGGTGTACAGGGGCGAACTGAAGCTTTCTTT. It yields the protein CASSLTWSGVQGRTEAFF.

Points on this clone: The germline gene is not matched at one end of the junction; a read error may be the cause. This chain links TRBV7-7 with TRBJ1-2; D may be TRBD1 (5 bases). CDR1 SSHAT and CDR2 FNYEAQ come from the germline V gene (reference sequence). The CDR3 is 15 residues long. CDR3 protein: CASSINQGYVYGYTF. Written as DNA, the CDR3 is TGTGCTAGCAGCATAAATCAGGGTTATGTCTATGGCTACACCTTC.

The CDR3 nucleotides read TGTGCCAGCAGCCGCACGACAGGGACCAATCAGCCCCAGCATTTT. It encodes CASSRTTGTNQPQHF. The chain recombines TRBV7-9 with TRBJ1-5, with TRBD1 matching over 7 bases. This CDR3 contains 15 residues. Germline V gene data show CDR1 as SEHNR and CDR2 as FQNEAQ (reference sequence). V was pared by 5 bases and J by 3 bases, with 7 bases of the junction left unmatched.

This chain links TRBV7-9 with TRBJ1-4; possibly TRBD1 for D (5 bases). Germline V gene data show CDR1 as SEHNR and CDR2 as FQNEAQ (reference sequence). This CDR3 comprises 13 residues. The germline V and J ends were trimmed by 4 bases and 10 bases, with 13 bases remaining between them. The CDR3 reads CASSSRPGVKLFF. The CDR3 region has the DNA TGTGCCAGCAGCTCTAGACCGGGGGTAAAACTGTTTTTT.

J is TRBJ1-2 and V is TRBV18; D is perhaps TRBD1 (5 bases). The length of the CDR3 is 15 residues. Between the trimmed V and J ends, which lost 2 bases and 4 bases, there was a span of 14 bases. Germline V gene data show CDR1 as KGHSH and CDR2 as LQKENI. The CDR3 is CASSPDRGSGYGYTF. As DNA, the CDR3 is TGTGCCAGCTCACCAGACCGGGGGTCAGGCTATGGCTACACCTTC.

DNA for the CDR3: TGTGCCAGCAGCCCCCAACCATTTGCGGGGGAGGTTGAGCAGTTCTTC. This encodes CASSPQPFAGEVEQFF. The V and J genes are TRBV7-3 and TRBJ2-1; 7 bases agree with TRBD2. The CDR3 runs 16 residues. Trimming took 5 bases from V and 9 from J; bases not matched to a gene: 16. Germline assignment: CDR1 SGHTA and CDR2 FQGTGA.